The rows below give T cell receptor beta chains drawn from one sample of a study of blood T cell repertoires in COVID-19. Using immunoSEQ multiplex PCR, the repertoire was profiled, and TCRdb retains in-frame clones only, with some absent. The sample shows over 45,000 clones, about four fifths of them seen only once. The sample comprised peripheral blood. These receptors all come from a man between 40 and 49 years old with acute or convalescent COVID-19. CDR3s include the opening cysteine and the closing phenylalanine or tryptophan. A D gene is named only where the DNA matches it firmly. Clone size is stated in some rows and not others, as once, few, many or a class when expanded.

v_call,d_call,j_call,clone_size,cdr3_nt,cdr3_aa
TRBV9,TRBD1,TRBJ2-7,.,TGTGCCAGCAGCGCCCAGGACAGGGACGAGCAGTACTTC,CASSAQDRDEQYF
TRBV11-2,.,TRBJ1-3,.,TGTGCCAGCAGCTACAAGGGGAACGGAAACACCATATATTTT,CASSYKGNGNTIYF
TRBV4-2,TRBD1,TRBJ2-6,.,TGTGCCAGCAGCCAGGGACAGTTCGCTTCTGGGGCCAACGTCCTGACTTTC,CASSQGQFASGANVLTF
TRBV30,TRBD1,TRBJ1-6,.,TGTGCCTGGGGACAGGGGAGAGGCTCACCCCTCCACTTT,CAWGQGRGSPLHF
TRBV7-9,TRBD1,TRBJ1-1,.,TGTGCCAGCAGCAAACAGGGGATAAGTGTCACTGAAGCTTTCTTT,CASSKQGISVTEAFF
TRBV5-4,.,TRBJ2-7,.,TGTGCCAGCAGCTTGGGGGGCAGCACCTACGAGCAGTACTTC,CASSLGGSTYEQYF
TRBV18,.,TRBJ2-2,many,TGTGCCAGCTCTAATGAGGTTGGCGGGGAGCTGTTTTTT,CASSNEVGGELFF
TRBV19,.,TRBJ1-2,.,TGTGCCAGTACTTCTAACTATGGCTACACCTTC,CASTSNYGYTF
TRBV5-1,.,TRBJ2-3,few,TGCGCCAGCAGCCCGGCTCGGGGTCCCAGCACAGATACGCAGTATTTT,CASSPARGPSTDTQYF
TRBV5-5,.,TRBJ2-5,.,TGTGCCAGCAGCACCGGACTCGAGACCCAGTACTTC,CASSTGLETQYF
TRBV6-5,.,TRBJ2-6,.,TGTGCCAGCAGTTACTCCGGCTCTGGGGCCAACGTCCTGACTTTC,CASSYSGSGANVLTF
TRBV24-1,.,TRBJ2-7,.,TGTGCCACCAGTGGCGGAGCAACCTACGAGCAGTACTTC,CATSGGATYEQYF
TRBV28,.,TRBJ1-6,.,TGTGCCAGCAGTTTACCGCGGGATCATAATTCACCCCTCCACTTT,CASSLPRDHNSPLHF
TRBV29-1,.,TRBJ1-4,few,TGCAGCGTTGAAGAAAACAGCCCCTCTAATGAAAAACTGTTTTTT,CSVEENSPSNEKLFF
TRBV28,TRBD2,TRBJ2-5,.,TGTGCCAGCAGTTCCTCAGGACTAGCGGGGGCCGGGACCCAGTACTTC,CASSSSGLAGAGTQYF
TRBV5-1,.,TRBJ1-1,.,TGCGCCAGCAGCTCTATAACCAACACTGAAGCTTTCTTT,CASSSITNTEAFF
TRBV7-6,.,TRBJ2-2,.,TGTGCCAGCAGCTCAGGGGGGCGCGGCACCGGGGAGCTGTTTTTT,CASSSGGRGTGELFF
TRBV27,.,TRBJ1-2,.,TGTGCCAGTACCCGGAGCGGTCCCAGCGGCTATGGCTACACCTTC,CASTRSGPSGYGYTF
TRBV7-2,TRBD1,TRBJ1-1,.,TGTGCCAGCAGGTCTAGTGCCGGGACAGGGGCTCTTGAAGCTTTCTTT,CASRSSAGTGALEAFF
TRBV7-2,TRBD1,TRBJ1-6,few,TGTGCCAGCAGCTTCGACAGGGCCTATTCACCCCTCCACTTT,CASSFDRAYSPLHF